These T cell receptor beta chains were read from a single sample in a study of identical twins. Using its own MiXCR run on the 5' RACE reads, TCRdb lists one record per CDR3 protein. This table has hundreds of thousands of distinct CDR3 sequences, around 5.7% appearing once. Sequenced input: naive T cells sorted from blood. These receptors were obtained from a young man in good health. Each CDR3 is given with its conserved first and last residue. D genes are given only for firm matches. Clone size, where shown, is once, few, many, or a class for clones that have expanded.

clone_size: -
v_call: TRBV12-3/TRBV12-4
j_call: TRBJ2-3
d_call: TRBD2
cdr3_nt: TGTGCCAGCAGACGGGGACTAGCGGTTTCCACAGATACGCAGTATTTT
cdr3_aa: CASRRGLAVSTDTQYF

clone_size: many
v_call: TRBV29-1
j_call: TRBJ2-1
d_call: -
cdr3_nt: TGCAGCGTTGATCTGGGGTACAATGAGCAGTTCTTC
cdr3_aa: CSVDLGYNEQFF

clone_size: few
v_call: TRBV5-1
j_call: TRBJ2-3
d_call: -
cdr3_nt: TGCGCCAGCAGCTTGACTAGCAAAGCAACAGATACGCAGTATTTT
cdr3_aa: CASSLTSKATDTQYF

clone_size: -
v_call: TRBV19
j_call: TRBJ2-3
d_call: -
cdr3_nt: TGTGCCAGTAGTATTGTAGGGGCGGTTACGCAGTATTTT
cdr3_aa: CASSIVGAVTQYF

clone_size: -
v_call: TRBV7-2
j_call: TRBJ2-5
d_call: TRBD1
cdr3_nt: TGTGCCAGCAGCCCGGAGGGGACAGGGAAAGAGACCCAGTACTTC
cdr3_aa: CASSPEGTGKETQYF

clone_size: many
v_call: TRBV12-3/TRBV12-4
j_call: TRBJ2-7
d_call: TRBD1
cdr3_nt: TGTGCCAGCAGCCAACCGGGACAGGGGGTGTACGAGCAGTACTTC
cdr3_aa: CASSQPGQGVYEQYF

clone_size: many
v_call: TRBV4-2
j_call: TRBJ2-1
d_call: TRBD2
cdr3_nt: TGTGCCAGCAGCGCCATTTCCGGGACTAGCGGCCCGGGGTCCTACAATGAGCAGTTCTTC
cdr3_aa: CASSAISGTSGPGSYNEQFF

clone_size: many
v_call: TRBV5-5
j_call: TRBJ2-3
d_call: TRBD2
cdr3_nt: TGTGCCAGCAGCTCACGGCCGGGACTAGGATTGATAGATACGCAGTATTTT
cdr3_aa: CASSSRPGLGLIDTQYF

clone_size: many
v_call: TRBV20-1
j_call: TRBJ2-6
d_call: -
cdr3_nt: TGCAGTGCTAGACCGAAAGGGAACTCTGGGGCCAACGTCCTGACTTTC
cdr3_aa: CSARPKGNSGANVLTF

clone_size: once
v_call: TRBV11-2
j_call: TRBJ1-4
d_call: TRBD1
cdr3_nt: TGTGCCAGCAGCTTCCTCCGGGACAGTAATGAAAAACTGTTTTTT
cdr3_aa: CASSFLRDSNEKLFF

clone_size: -
v_call: TRBV7-8
j_call: TRBJ2-7
d_call: -
cdr3_nt: TGTGCCAGCCTGGACACCTACGAGCAGTACTTC
cdr3_aa: CASLDTYEQYF

clone_size: few
v_call: TRBV6-5
j_call: TRBJ2-2
d_call: -
cdr3_nt: TGTGCCAGCAGTTACTTAGGACAGATAAACACCGGGGAGCTGTTTTTT
cdr3_aa: CASSYLGQINTGELFF

clone_size: -
v_call: TRBV15
j_call: TRBJ1-2
d_call: -
cdr3_nt: TGTGCCACCAGCAGAGAGCGCGGGCAGGACGGCTACACCTTC
cdr3_aa: CATSRERGQDGYTF

clone_size: many
v_call: TRBV12-3/TRBV12-4
j_call: TRBJ2-1
d_call: -
cdr3_nt: TGTGCCAGCAGTTTGATCAGGGATGCTGAGCAGTTCTTC
cdr3_aa: CASSLIRDAEQFF

clone_size: few
v_call: TRBV11-2
j_call: TRBJ2-1
d_call: -
cdr3_nt: TGTGCCAGCAGCTCCCGCCCGTTCGATGAGCAGTTCTTC
cdr3_aa: CASSSRPFDEQFF

clone_size: few
v_call: TRBV20-1
j_call: TRBJ2-3
d_call: TRBD2
cdr3_nt: TGCAGTGCGGGGACTAGCGGGAGGTCAGATACGCAGTATTTT
cdr3_aa: CSAGTSGRSDTQYF

clone_size: few
v_call: TRBV6-2/TRBV6-3
j_call: TRBJ1-1
d_call: TRBD1
cdr3_nt: TGTGCCAGCCGTCTCAGGGGGCGAGCGATGAACACTGAAGCTTTCTTT
cdr3_aa: CASRLRGRAMNTEAFF

clone_size: -
v_call: TRBV19
j_call: TRBJ1-1
d_call: TRBD1
cdr3_nt: TGTGCCAGTAGTCCGTACAGGGGGCGCGCAACTGAAGCTTTCTTT
cdr3_aa: CASSPYRGRATEAFF

clone_size: many
v_call: TRBV4-3
j_call: TRBJ2-7
d_call: -
cdr3_nt: TGCGCCAGCGGGAAAGAGAGGGGGGGTTGGAGGCAGTACTTC
cdr3_aa: CASGKERGGWRQYF

clone_size: few
v_call: TRBV7-2
j_call: TRBJ1-2
d_call: -
cdr3_nt: TGTGCCAGCAGCCCAGTCCCCTATGGCTACACCTTC
cdr3_aa: CASSPVPYGYTF

clone_size: few
v_call: TRBV5-1
j_call: TRBJ2-3
d_call: -
cdr3_nt: TGCGCCAGCAGCTTTGGGTTCGTAGCAGACCTCACAGATACGCAGTATTTT
cdr3_aa: CASSFGFVADLTDTQYF

clone_size: many
v_call: TRBV15
j_call: TRBJ1-1
d_call: -
cdr3_nt: TGTGCCACCAGCAGAGATAGAGGGGTTGAAGCTTTCTTT
cdr3_aa: CATSRDRGVEAFF

clone_size: -
v_call: TRBV12-3/TRBV12-4
j_call: TRBJ1-6
d_call: -
cdr3_nt: TGTGCCAGCAGGCCGGGACGCACTAATTCACCCCTCCACTTT
cdr3_aa: CASRPGRTNSPLHF

clone_size: many
v_call: TRBV5-1
j_call: TRBJ1-1
d_call: TRBD1
cdr3_nt: TGCGCCAGCAGCTCGACCGGGACAGGTGGTACTGAAGCTTTCTTT
cdr3_aa: CASSSTGTGGTEAFF

clone_size: many
v_call: TRBV20-1
j_call: TRBJ2-7
d_call: TRBD2
cdr3_nt: TGCAGTGCTAGAGATCTATCGGGACAGCGTAGCGGGAGGGCCTACGAGCAGTACTTC
cdr3_aa: CSARDLSGQRSGRAYEQYF

clone_size: few
v_call: TRBV7-2
j_call: TRBJ1-1
d_call: -
cdr3_nt: TGTGCCAGCAGCTGGTCGGTGACACGGGGGAACACTGAAGCTTTCTTT
cdr3_aa: CASSWSVTRGNTEAFF

clone_size: many
v_call: TRBV20-1
j_call: TRBJ2-2
d_call: TRBD2
cdr3_nt: TGCAGTGCTAGAGCGAGGCGGACTAGCGGGATAGTTGCCGGGGAGCTGTTTTTT
cdr3_aa: CSARARRTSGIVAGELFF

clone_size: few
v_call: TRBV15
j_call: TRBJ1-3
d_call: -
cdr3_nt: TGTGCCACCAGCAGAGATCGCGCAGGGAACTCTGGAAACACCATATATTTT
cdr3_aa: CATSRDRAGNSGNTIYF

clone_size: -
v_call: TRBV5-1
j_call: TRBJ2-5
d_call: TRBD2
cdr3_nt: TGCGCCAGCACCCCCCAGGGCGGGAGTCAAGAGACCCAGTACTTC
cdr3_aa: CASTPQGGSQETQYF

clone_size: many
v_call: TRBV5-1
j_call: TRBJ2-5
d_call: -
cdr3_nt: TGCGCCAGCAGCTTGGCTCGGACAGACCAAGAGACCCAGTACTTC
cdr3_aa: CASSLARTDQETQYF

clone_size: few
v_call: TRBV12-3/TRBV12-4
j_call: TRBJ2-6
d_call: -
cdr3_nt: TGTGCCAGCAGTTTAATTCTTGGCGGGGCCAACGTCCTGACTTTC
cdr3_aa: CASSLILGGANVLTF